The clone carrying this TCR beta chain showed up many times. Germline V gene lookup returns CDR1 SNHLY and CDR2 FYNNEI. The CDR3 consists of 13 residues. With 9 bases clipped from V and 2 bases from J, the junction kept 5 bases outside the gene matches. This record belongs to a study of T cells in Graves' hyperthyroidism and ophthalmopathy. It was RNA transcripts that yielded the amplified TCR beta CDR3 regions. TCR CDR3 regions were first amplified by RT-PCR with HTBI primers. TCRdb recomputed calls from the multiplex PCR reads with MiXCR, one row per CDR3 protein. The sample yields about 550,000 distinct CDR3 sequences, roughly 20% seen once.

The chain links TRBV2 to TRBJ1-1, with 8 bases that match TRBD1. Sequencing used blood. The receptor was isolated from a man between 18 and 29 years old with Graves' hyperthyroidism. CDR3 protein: CARGGQVNTEAFF. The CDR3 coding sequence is TGTGCCAGAGGGGGACAGGTTAACACTGAAGCTTTCTTT.